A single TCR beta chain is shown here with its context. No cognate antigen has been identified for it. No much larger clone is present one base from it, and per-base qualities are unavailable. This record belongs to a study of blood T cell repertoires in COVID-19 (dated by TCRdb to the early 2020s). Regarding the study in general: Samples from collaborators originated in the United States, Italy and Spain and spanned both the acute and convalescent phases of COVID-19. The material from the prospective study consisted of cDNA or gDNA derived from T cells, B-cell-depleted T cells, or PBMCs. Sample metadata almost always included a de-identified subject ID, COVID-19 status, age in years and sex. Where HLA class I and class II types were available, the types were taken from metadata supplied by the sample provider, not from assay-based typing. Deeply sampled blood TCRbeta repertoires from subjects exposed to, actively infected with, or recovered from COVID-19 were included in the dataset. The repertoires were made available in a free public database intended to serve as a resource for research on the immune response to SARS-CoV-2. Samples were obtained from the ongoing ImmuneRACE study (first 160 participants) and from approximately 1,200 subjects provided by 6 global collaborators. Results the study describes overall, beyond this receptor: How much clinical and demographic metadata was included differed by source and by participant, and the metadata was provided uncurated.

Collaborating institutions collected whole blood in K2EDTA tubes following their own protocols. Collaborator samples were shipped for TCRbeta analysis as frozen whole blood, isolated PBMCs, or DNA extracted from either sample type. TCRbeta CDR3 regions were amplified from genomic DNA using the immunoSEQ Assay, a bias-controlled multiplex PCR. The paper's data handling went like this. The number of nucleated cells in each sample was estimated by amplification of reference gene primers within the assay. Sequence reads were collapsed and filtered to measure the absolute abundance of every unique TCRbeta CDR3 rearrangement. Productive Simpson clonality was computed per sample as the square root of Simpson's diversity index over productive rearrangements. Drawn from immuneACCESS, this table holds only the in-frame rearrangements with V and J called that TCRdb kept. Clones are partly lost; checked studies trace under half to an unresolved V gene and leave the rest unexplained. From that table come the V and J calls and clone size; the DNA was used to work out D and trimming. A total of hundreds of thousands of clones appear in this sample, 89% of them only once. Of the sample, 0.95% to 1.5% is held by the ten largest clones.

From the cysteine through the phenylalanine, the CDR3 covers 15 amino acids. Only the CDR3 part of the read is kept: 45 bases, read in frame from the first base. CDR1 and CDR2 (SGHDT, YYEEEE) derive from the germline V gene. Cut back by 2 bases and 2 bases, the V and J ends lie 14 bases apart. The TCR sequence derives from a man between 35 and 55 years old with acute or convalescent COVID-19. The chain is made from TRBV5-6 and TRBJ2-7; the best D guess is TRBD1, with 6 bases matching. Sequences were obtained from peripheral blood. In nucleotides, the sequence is TGTGCCAGCAGCTTAAATCGGGACAACCCCTACGAGCAGTACTTC. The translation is CASSLNRDNPYEQYF.